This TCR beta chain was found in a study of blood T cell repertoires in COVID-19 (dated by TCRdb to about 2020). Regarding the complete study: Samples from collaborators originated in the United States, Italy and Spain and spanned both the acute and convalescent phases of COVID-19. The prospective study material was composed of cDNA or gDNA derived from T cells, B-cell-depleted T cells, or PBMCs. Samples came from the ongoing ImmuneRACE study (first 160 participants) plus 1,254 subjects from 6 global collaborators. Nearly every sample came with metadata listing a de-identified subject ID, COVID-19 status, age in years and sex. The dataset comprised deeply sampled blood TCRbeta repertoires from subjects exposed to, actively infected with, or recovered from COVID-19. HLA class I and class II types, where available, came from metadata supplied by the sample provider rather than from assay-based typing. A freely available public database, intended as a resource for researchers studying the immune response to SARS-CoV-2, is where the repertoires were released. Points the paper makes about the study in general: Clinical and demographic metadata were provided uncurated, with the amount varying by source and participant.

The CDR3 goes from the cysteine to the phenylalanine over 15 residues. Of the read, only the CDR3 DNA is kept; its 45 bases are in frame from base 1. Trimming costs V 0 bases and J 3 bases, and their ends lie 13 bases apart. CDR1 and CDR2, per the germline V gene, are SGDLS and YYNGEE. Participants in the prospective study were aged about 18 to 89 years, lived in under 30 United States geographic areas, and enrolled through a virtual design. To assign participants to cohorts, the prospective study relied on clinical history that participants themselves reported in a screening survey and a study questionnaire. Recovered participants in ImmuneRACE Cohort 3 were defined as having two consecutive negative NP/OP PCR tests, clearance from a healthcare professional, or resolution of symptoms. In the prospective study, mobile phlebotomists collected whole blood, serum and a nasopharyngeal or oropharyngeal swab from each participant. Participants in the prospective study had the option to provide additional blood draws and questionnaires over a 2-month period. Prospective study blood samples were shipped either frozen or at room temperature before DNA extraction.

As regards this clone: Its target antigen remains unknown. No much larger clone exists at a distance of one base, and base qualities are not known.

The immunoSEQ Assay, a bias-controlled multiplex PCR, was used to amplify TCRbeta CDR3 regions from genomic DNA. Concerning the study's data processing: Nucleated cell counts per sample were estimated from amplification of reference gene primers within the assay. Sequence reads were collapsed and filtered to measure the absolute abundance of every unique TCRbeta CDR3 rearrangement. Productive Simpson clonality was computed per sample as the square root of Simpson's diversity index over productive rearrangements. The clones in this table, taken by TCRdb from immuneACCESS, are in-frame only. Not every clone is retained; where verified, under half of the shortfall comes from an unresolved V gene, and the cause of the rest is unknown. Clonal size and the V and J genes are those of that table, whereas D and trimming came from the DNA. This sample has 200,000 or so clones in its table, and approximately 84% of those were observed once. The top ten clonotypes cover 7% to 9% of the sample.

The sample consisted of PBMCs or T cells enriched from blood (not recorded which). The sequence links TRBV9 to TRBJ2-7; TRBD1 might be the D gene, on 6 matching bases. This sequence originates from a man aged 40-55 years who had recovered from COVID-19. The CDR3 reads CASSVAAGQLYEQYF. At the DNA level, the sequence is TGTGCCAGCAGCGTAGCCGCCGGACAGCTCTACGAGCAGTACTTC. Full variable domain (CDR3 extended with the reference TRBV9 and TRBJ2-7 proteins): DSGVTQTPKHLITATGQRVTLRCSPRSGDLSVYWYQQSLDQGLQFLIQYYNGEERAKGNILERFSAQQFPDLHSELNLSSLELGDSALYFCASSVAAGQLYEQYFGPGTRLTVT.